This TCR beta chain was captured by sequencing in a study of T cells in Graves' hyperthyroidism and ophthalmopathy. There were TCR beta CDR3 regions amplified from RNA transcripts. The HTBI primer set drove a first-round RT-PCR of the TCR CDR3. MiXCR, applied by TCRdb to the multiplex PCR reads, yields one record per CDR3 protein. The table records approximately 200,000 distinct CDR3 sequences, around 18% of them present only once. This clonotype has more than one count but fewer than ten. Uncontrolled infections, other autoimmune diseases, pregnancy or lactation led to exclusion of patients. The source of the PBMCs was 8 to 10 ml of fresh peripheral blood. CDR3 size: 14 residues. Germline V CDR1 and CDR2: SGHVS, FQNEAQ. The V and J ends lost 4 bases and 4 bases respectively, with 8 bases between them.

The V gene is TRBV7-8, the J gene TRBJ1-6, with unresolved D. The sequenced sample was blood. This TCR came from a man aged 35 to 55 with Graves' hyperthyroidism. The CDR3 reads CASSSREYNSPLHF. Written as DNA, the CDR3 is TGTGCCAGCAGCTCCAGAGAGTATAATTCACCCCTCCACTTT.